These T cell receptor beta chains were read from a single sample in a study of T cell repertoires in cytomegalovirus infection. The antigens for these receptors are not known. TCRdb reanalysed the reads using MiXCR and keeps one entry per CDR3 protein. The sample holds approximately 990,000 distinct CDR3 sequences; around a third are singletons and the top ten take 11% to 15%. This sample comprised cultured CD8+ T cells from PBMCs, obtained from culture after CMV antigen stimulation. Source of these receptors: a human donor in good health (CMV status not recorded). Some clones in this sample may be carry-over from other donors' samples. The CDR3 runs from the conserved cysteine through the conserved F or W. A D gene is named only where the DNA matches it firmly. Clone sizes are given selectively: once, few, many, or a class where the clone is expanded.

TRBV7-8	few	TRBJ2-3	TRBD1	TGTGCCAGCAGCTTAGGGACAGGGGCGCAGTATTTT	CASSLGTGAQYF
TRBV20-1	few	TRBJ1-1	NA	TGCAGTGCGTTTATCCTTCCAGGTTCCGCCGAAAGCCTTCACACTGAAGCTTTCTTT	CSAFILPGSAESLHTEAFF
TRBV7-8	many	TRBJ2-3	NA	TGTGCCAGCAGCTCCCCAGGTGGGGCCGGAGATACGCAGTATTTT	CASSSPGGAGDTQYF
TRBV19	NA	TRBJ1-6	TRBD1	TGTGCCAGCAGCATCGGACAGGGAAATTCACCCCTCCACTTT	CASSIGQGNSPLHF
TRBV6-5	NA	TRBJ1-5	NA	TGTGCCAGCAGGTCCGGGCCCTATCAGCCCCAGCATTTT	CASRSGPYQPQHF
TRBV27	NA	TRBJ2-7	TRBD1	TGTGCCAGCAGTTTAAGCAGGGGGCACTACGAGCAGTACTTC	CASSLSRGHYEQYF
TRBV7-9	few	TRBJ1-6	TRBD1	TGTGCCAGCAGCCCGGGGACAGGGCCGAGGCTTAATTCACCCCTCCACTTT	CASSPGTGPRLNSPLHF
TRBV7-6	NA	TRBJ2-1	NA	TGTGCCAGCAGGCGAGGCCCATTGTTCCTAGACAATGAGCAGTTCTTC	CASRRGPLFLDNEQFF
TRBV19	few	TRBJ1-1	NA	TGTGCCAGTAGTATAGCCCCGGTCCTCGAAGACACTGAAGCTTTCTTT	CASSIAPVLEDTEAFF
TRBV29-1	few	TRBJ2-5	NA	TGCAGCGTTGAAAGTATATTAGGAGAGACCCAGTACTTC	CSVESILGETQYF
TRBV6-1	NA	TRBJ2-5	NA	TGTGCCAGCAGAAGGGCAGCAGCCGCCCAAGAGACCCAGTACTTC	CASRRAAAAQETQYF
TRBV18	NA	TRBJ1-3	NA	TGTGCCAGCTCACTAGGCACACAGGGCTCTGGAAACACCATATATTTT	CASSLGTQGSGNTIYF
TRBV20-1	few	TRBJ1-2	NA	TGCAGTGCTAGAGGGGGGAGCATCTATGGCTACACCTTC	CSARGGSIYGYTF
TRBV7-6	few	TRBJ2-5	NA	TGTGCCAGCAGCCCGTACAGGGAAGAGACCCAGTACTTC	CASSPYREETQYF
TRBV4-1	NA	TRBJ1-6	TRBD1	TGCGCCAGCAGCCGCCTCGACAGGGCGGGAGATAATTCACCCCTCCACTTT	CASSRLDRAGDNSPLHF
TRBV10-3	once	TRBJ1-2	TRBD1	TGTGCCATCAGTGACCCGGGACAGTCTTTTGGCTACACCTTC	CAISDPGQSFGYTF
TRBV15	few	TRBJ2-3	NA	TGTGCCACCAGAACCGGTGGGGACCTCACAGATACGCAGTATTTT	CATRTGGDLTDTQYF
TRBV5-4	NA	TRBJ1-1	NA	TGTGCCAGCAGCTTGGTTCCCGCTCCCGGGGAGGCTGAAGCTTTCTTT	CASSLVPAPGEAEAFF
TRBV28	few	TRBJ2-3	NA	TGTGCCACCGGGCGGGATACGCAGTATTTT	CATGRDTQYF
TRBV6-6	NA	TRBJ1-5	NA	TGTGCCAGCAGTTACTCTAGGACACATAATCAGCCCCAGCATTTT	CASSYSRTHNQPQHF
TRBV4-1	few	TRBJ1-5	TRBD1	TGCGCCAGCAGCCAAGAGGACAGGGGCCGGGGTGGTGATCAGCCCCAGCATTTT	CASSQEDRGRGGDQPQHF
TRBV24-1	NA	TRBJ1-2	TRBD1	TGTGCCACCAGTGGCACACTACCGGGACAGTCCTATGACTACACCTTC	CATSGTLPGQSYDYTF
TRBV7-9	NA	TRBJ2-3	TRBD2	TGTGCCAGCAGCCCGATAGCGGGGGCCCCCCCAGATACGCAGTATTTT	CASSPIAGAPPDTQYF
TRBV10-2	few	TRBJ2-1	NA	TGCGCCAGCAGGACGACTGCGACCTCCTACAATGAGCAGTTCTTC	CASRTTATSYNEQFF
TRBV25-1	NA	TRBJ2-1	TRBD2	TGTGCCAGCGGGACTAGCGCCTACAATGAGCAGTTCTTC	CASGTSAYNEQFF
TRBV10-3	NA	TRBJ1-3	NA	TGTGCCATCAGGACCCATACGGCCGCGGGAAACACCATATATTTT	CAIRTHTAAGNTIYF
TRBV12-3/TRBV12-4	NA	TRBJ1-5	TRBD1	TGTGCCAGCAGCCCAGGGACAGGGGGTCTGAAGCCCCAGCATTTT	CASSPGTGGLKPQHF
TRBV29-1	NA	TRBJ1-1	NA	TGCAGCGGTCGTTGGGGCGGCACTGAAGCTTTCTTT	CSGRWGGTEAFF
TRBV7-9	few	TRBJ1-1	NA	TGCCTTATCTATAGTCCTAGCGGAATTTACACTGAAGCTTTCTTT	CLIYSPSGIYTEAFF
TRBV15	few	TRBJ2-1	NA	TGTGCCACCTCCCTGTCACGGAATGAGCAGTTCTTC	CATSLSRNEQFF
TRBV7-9	many	TRBJ1-5	NA	TGTGCCAGCAGCACAGACAATCAGCCCCAGCATTTT	CASSTDNQPQHF
TRBV18	few	TRBJ1-2	TRBD1	TGTGCCAGCTCACCACCCGAGGGACAGATGAACTATGGCTACACCTTC	CASSPPEGQMNYGYTF
TRBV6-5	NA	TRBJ2-7	TRBD2	TGTGCCAGCAGTCTAGCGGTTTCCTCCTACGAGCAGTACTTC	CASSLAVSSYEQYF
TRBV20-1	few	TRBJ2-1	NA	TGCAGTGCTAGAGATCGTCAGAGAGGGAGCTCCTACAATGAGCAGTTCTTC	CSARDRQRGSSYNEQFF
TRBV27	NA	TRBJ1-2	NA	TGTGCCAGCAGTTTAACCTACCTGGGGGGCTCGGTTAAGTATGGCTACACCTTC	CASSLTYLGGSVKYGYTF
TRBV19	NA	TRBJ2-2	NA	TGTGCCAGTACACAGACGGTGGCCCCGAACACCGGGGAGCTGTTTTTT	CASTQTVAPNTGELFF
TRBV12-3/TRBV12-4	NA	TRBJ2-7	NA	TGTGCCAACAGTTCACTCTCCTACGAGCAGTACTTC	CANSSLSYEQYF
TRBV20-1	few	TRBJ2-7	NA	TGCAGTGCTAGATACAGGGGAGGGACCTACGAGCAGTACTTC	CSARYRGGTYEQYF
TRBV7-6	NA	TRBJ2-2	NA	TGTGCCAACAGCTTTTCGCCTGGGGACACCGGGGAGCTGTTTTTT	CANSFSPGDTGELFF
TRBV20-1	NA	TRBJ1-2	NA	TGCAGTGCTAGAGAGGGGGGGCTCTATGGCTACACCTTC	CSAREGGLYGYTF
TRBV28	NA	TRBJ1-2	TRBD1	TGTGCCAGCAGCGAAGAACCGAGACAGGGGATGCGATCTTATGTAGGCTACACCTTC	CASSEEPRQGMRSYVGYTF
TRBV19	NA	TRBJ1-5	NA	TGTGCCAGTAGCCGAGGGGGGCTCGCGGATCAGCCCCAGCATTTT	CASSRGGLADQPQHF
TRBV7-9	NA	TRBJ2-3	NA	TGTGCCAGCAGTGGGACCCCACTTACAGATACGCAGTATTTT	CASSGTPLTDTQYF
TRBV5-1	NA	TRBJ1-1	NA	TGCGCCAGCAGCTTGCTAGACCCAGGCACTGAAGCTTTCTTT	CASSLLDPGTEAFF
TRBV6-6	few	TRBJ1-5	NA	TGTGCCAGCAGTTACGCTTTTGGGGGGCAACAGCCCCAGCATTTT	CASSYAFGGQQPQHF
TRBV10-3	few	TRBJ1-1	NA	TGTGCCATCAGTGAGTCGGTAGGGCTGGTAGCTTTCTTT	CAISESVGLVAFF
TRBV27	NA	TRBJ1-5	TRBD1	TGTGCCAGCAGTCCAGGGGGCAGAGATGGCAATCAGCCCCAGCATTTT	CASSPGGRDGNQPQHF
TRBV5-6	NA	TRBJ1-2	NA	TGTGCCAGCAAAGGGCTTTCCTTCTATGGCTACACCTTC	CASKGLSFYGYTF
TRBV7-8	NA	TRBJ2-1	NA	TGTGCCAGCAGCTTAGTAAGCAGGTCCTACAATGAGCAGTTCTTC	CASSLVSRSYNEQFF
TRBV15	NA	TRBJ2-3	NA	TGTGCCACCAGCAGAGACGAGGATACGCAGTATTTT	CATSRDEDTQYF
TRBV20-1	few	TRBJ2-1	TRBD2	TGCAGTGCTAGAAAAGCGGGGGGACCCTATGATGAGCAGTTCTTC	CSARKAGGPYDEQFF